This T cell receptor (beta chain) comes out of a study of cytomegalovirus exposure and HLA in healthy donors. Germline CDR1 SGHTA, CDR2 FQGTGA. Trimming stripped 3 bases from V and 2 bases from J, with 7 bases between. This CDR3 is 13 amino acids long. The PCR ran on 60 Vbeta and 13 Jbeta primers. Using immunoSEQ multiplex PCR, the repertoire was profiled, and TCRdb retains in-frame clones only, with some absent. The data contain some 170,000 clones, 70% of them seen just once; the ten biggest clones take up about 4.7%. This TCR derives from a man younger than 35 in good health and CMV-seropositive. The chain has TRBV7-3 and TRBJ1-1; TRBD1 is a possible D gene (5 bases). The sample comprised PBMCs. The CDR3 loop reads CASSFGGNTEAFF. CDR3 sequence (DNA): TGTGCCAGCAGCTTCGGGGGTAACACTGAAGCTTTCTTT.